This TCR beta chain was obtained from a study of blood T cell repertoires in COVID-19. At the level of the study: Samples of COVID-19 (acute and convalescent) were obtained from the United States, Italy and Spain.

The method was immunoSEQ multiplex PCR; TCRdb's version includes in-frame clones alone and lacks a portion of them. The repertoire consists of around 200,000 clones, with about nine tenths occurring once and the leading ten covering around 0.7%. This CDR3 spans 14 amino acids. With V trimmed by 4 bases and J by 6 bases, 8 bases remained unmatched. Germline CDR1 LNHDA, CDR2 SQIVND (reference sequence). Sample: peripheral blood. This rearrangement joins TRBV19 to TRBJ2-5; 7 bases line up with TRBD2. This receptor was obtained from a man aged 35 to 55 with acute or convalescent COVID-19. The CDR3 sequence is CASSSPAGEQTQYF. In DNA, the CDR3 is TGTGCCAGTAGTAGCCCCGCGGGGGAACAGACCCAGTACTTC.